This T cell receptor delta chain was sequenced for a study of γδ T cells in repeated Plasmodium falciparum infection. Whole-study results and caveats: Malian donors came from one small rural village, predominantly one ethnic group. Over time and infection, Vgamma9/Vdelta2+ repertoires remained highly stable and polyclonal.

The table lists this clone with many counts. Its antigen is unknown. TCRdb has a much larger clone's protein, which differs at residue 3 from the translation of this DNA, likely because of a read error; what is shown is the protein translated from the DNA. This CDR3 has 28 residues. Germline assignment: CDR1 TSWWSYY and CDR2 QGS. Bulk repertoires came from Vgamma9/Vdelta2+ or Vdelta2-negative gammadelta T cells flow-sorted from PBMC. Each sorted gammadelta sample had TRG and TRD chains sequenced. TCRdb re-identified clones in the multiplex PCR reads via CATT. The table shows about 57,000 delta-chain clones, with around 1.7% occurring only once.

Sequencing was performed on gamma-delta T cells from blood. The TCR sequence derives from a pool of human donors (malaria-infected and uninfected, not separated). V is TRDV1 and J is TRDJ1; 13 bases line up with TRDD3. The CDR3 sequence: CAPGELSHGFLREPYWGIRRAYTDKLIF. DNA of the CDR3: TGTGCTCCTGGGGAACTTAGTCATGGGTTCCTAAGGGAGCCGTACTGGGGGATACGTAGGGCGTACACCGATAAACTCATCTTT.